Shown below are 28 T cell receptor beta chains from a single sample sequenced in a study of T cell repertoires in cytomegalovirus infection. Each CDR3 protein gets one entry after TCRdb re-called the reads with MiXCR. The sample shows 350,000 to 500,000 distinct CDR3 sequences, roughly 30% of them seen only once. The sample comprised PBMCs. These receptors originate from a human donor in good health (CMV status not recorded). Some clones in this sample may be carry-over from other donors' samples.

In this sample, this clonotype turned up many times. The chain combines TRBV7-8 with TRBJ2-7; the D gene is possibly TRBD2 (5 bases). V lost 5 bases and J lost 5, with 13 bases in between. Germline V CDR1 and CDR2: SGHVS, FQNEAQ. The CDR3 contains 13 residues. The CDR3, as DNA: TGTGCCAGCAGCCAAGGACCCGGGGACGAGCAGTACTTC. The encoded protein is CASSQGPGDEQYF.

The chain has TRBV4-2 and TRBJ2-7, with a tentative D call TRBD2 (5 bases). V gave up 0 bases and J gave up 4 bases, with 19 bases separating them. The germline gives CDR1 LGHNA, CDR2 YNFKEQ. The CDR3 has 17 amino acids. CDR3 loop: CASSQEVWGADNYEQYF. CDR3 nucleotide sequence: TGTGCCAGCAGCCAAGAAGTATGGGGAGCTGATAATTACGAGCAGTACTTC.

This sequence joins TRBV19 and TRBJ1-5, with 9 bases that match TRBD1. The germline CDR1 and CDR2 sequences are LNHDA and SQIVND (reference sequence). The CDR3 is 17 residues long. V gave up 6 bases and J gave up 0 bases; unmatched junction bases: 9. CDR3 amino acids: CASSPGQGRNSNQPQHF. CDR3 DNA: TGTGCCAGTAGCCCGGGACAGGGAAGGAATAGCAATCAGCCCCAGCATTTT.

Notes on this clonotype: A much larger clonotype is one base distant, so this may be a read error. J is TRBJ2-7 and V is TRBV6-1; 7 bases are a match to TRBD1. The length of the CDR3 is 15 residues. Trimming removed 2 bases from V and 2 bases from J; junction bases left unmatched: 6. The germline CDR1 and CDR2 sequences are MNHNS and SASEGT. CDR3 loop: CASSEFWDRPYEQYF. DNA for the CDR3: TGTGCCAGCAGTGAATTTTGGGACAGACCCTACGAGCAGTACTTC.

The chain employs TRBV19 and TRBJ1-4, with unresolved D. V lost 4 bases and J lost 0, with 15 bases in between. Germline V gene sequence: CDR1 LNHDA, CDR2 SQIVND (reference sequence). CDR3 length: 17 residues. CDR3 in DNA: TGTGCCAGTAGTACCGATTTCCCCGGTGCAACTAATGAAAAACTGTTTTTT. This gives the protein CASSTDFPGATNEKLFF.

This clonotype turned up a few times. V usage is TRBV2 and J usage is TRBJ1-2; D not certain. Trimming pared 6 bases from V and 7 bases from J, leaving 12 bases between. The CDR3 totals 12 residues. CDR1 SNHLY and CDR2 FYNNEI come from the germline V gene. DNA of the CDR3: TGTGCCAGCAGAAAGCTGACAACTGGCTACACCTTC. Translation: CASRKLTTGYTF.

The chain employs TRBV5-1 and TRBJ2-5, with 7 bases fitting TRBD2. Losses at the gene ends were 4 bases for V and 0 bases for J; bases not matched to a gene: 6. This CDR3 region has 15 residues. Germline loops: CDR1 SGHRS, CDR2 YFSETQ. Here the CDR3 DNA reads TGCGCCAGCAGCCGGGAGGCGGCGTACCAAGAGACCCAGTACTTC. Amino acid sequence: CASSREAAYQETQYF.

This clonotype appeared many times. The chain has TRBV7-2 and TRBJ1-5; no clear D. Germline V lookup: CDR1 SGHTA, CDR2 FQGNSA. Trimming took off 3 bases at V and 7 bases at J, with 13 bases between the two ends. The CDR3 contains 14 residues. In DNA, the CDR3 is TGTGCCAGCAGCTTGTCGGTGGGTTCGCAGCCCCAGCATTTT. It yields the protein CASSLSVGSQPQHF.

This clonotype was seen a single time. V and J are TRBV9 and TRBJ1-1, with no clear D. Trimming left V 5 bases short and J 1 base short, with 12 bases between. The CDR3 covers 14 residues. Germline V gene lookup returns CDR1 SGDLS and CDR2 YYNGEE. The CDR3 is CASSSGRQNTEAFF. The CDR3 nucleotides are TGTGCCAGCAGTTCCGGCCGTCAGAACACTGAAGCTTTCTTT. Full variable domain (rest looked up from reference TRBV9 and TRBJ1-1): DSGVTQTPKHLITATGQRVTLRCSPRSGDLSVYWYQQSLDQGLQFLIQYYNGEERAKGNILERFSAQQFPDLHSELNLSSLELGDSALYFCASSSGRQNTEAFFGQGTRLTVV.

This clonotype came up many times. This rearrangement joins TRBV7-6 to TRBJ1-4; D gene unclear. The germline V gene has CDR1 SGHVS and CDR2 FNYEAQ. V lost 5 bases, J lost 0 bases, and 10 bases lay in between. The CDR3 has 15 residues. CDR3 bases: TGTGCCAGCAGCCTCGACAAGGCAACTAATGAAAAACTGTTTTTT. It translates to CASSLDKATNEKLFF.

This clonotype was detected a few times. The V and J genes are TRBV6-1 and TRBJ1-5; D not resolved. CDR1 is MNHNS and CDR2 is SASEGT in the germline V gene. The CDR3 runs 12 residues. V was pared by 1 base and J by 11 bases, with 9 bases between. The CDR3 protein is CASSEGPPAQHF. The CDR3 region has the DNA TGTGCCAGCAGTGAAGGGCCTCCGGCCCAGCATTTT.

Points on this clonotype: This clone may be a read error of a much larger clone one base away. V gene TRBV7-6 combines with J gene TRBJ2-3; D is uncertain. Germline-derived CDR1 and CDR2 are SGHVS and FNYEAQ. The CDR3 runs to 15 residues. Trimming removed 4 bases from V and 1 base from J, with 12 bases in between. CDR3 region: CASSSQAWRTDTQYF. The CDR3, as DNA: TGTGCCAGCAGCTCCCAAGCGTGGCGCACAGATACGCAGTATTTT.

CDR3 residues: CASSSNRDRVTWEQFF. The CDR3, as DNA: TGTGCCAGCAGCTCAAACCGGGACAGGGTAACCTGGGAGCAGTTCTTC. The chain combines TRBV11-2 with TRBJ2-1, with 9 bases identical to TRBD1. The junction had 14 bases not matched to a gene; V was cut back by 4 bases and J by 10 bases. The CDR3 covers 16 residues. The germline V gene encodes CDR1 SGHAT and CDR2 FQNNGV.

Comments on this clonotype: Its ends do not fully match the called genes, so a read error is possible. The V call is TRBV5-4, the J call TRBJ2-2; 11 bases align to TRBD1. Germline CDR1 SGHNT, CDR2 YYREEE (reference sequence). There are 15 residues in the CDR3. The CDR3 region is CASSYGQGATGVLFF. The CDR3, as DNA: TGTGCCAGCAGCTATGGACAGGGGGCGACCGGGGTGCTGTTTTTT.

The CDR3, as DNA: TGTGCCAGCAGCCTCGACAGTGGCGGGGCCAACGTCCTGACTTTC. This gives the protein CASSLDSGGANVLTF. J is TRBJ2-6 and V is TRBV6-8; TRBD1 is a possible D gene (5 bases). The germline V gene encodes CDR1 MNHGY and CDR2 SAAAGT. The CDR3 sequence is 15 residues long. The ends were cut back, 6 bases at V and 4 bases at J, with 13 bases in the middle.

This clonotype was detected only a few times. V is TRBV6-1 and J is TRBJ1-1; 8 bases are a match to TRBD1. Germline trimming cut 3 bases from V and 5 bases from J; bases unmatched to any gene: 14. Per the germline V gene, CDR1 is MNHNS and CDR2 is SASEGT. CDR3 length equals 17 residues. The CDR3 nucleotides read TGTGCCAGCAGTGAGATAATAGACAGGGGAAGTGGAACTGAAGCTTTCTTT. This codes for CASSEIIDRGSGTEAFF.

This rearrangement joins TRBV11-2 to TRBJ1-6; D ambiguous. Looked up from germline, CDR1 is SGHAT and CDR2 is FQNNGV. V was cut by 2 bases and J by 9 bases, with 8 bases left in between. This CDR3 contains 13 residues. CDR3 protein: CASSLWDSSPLHF. DNA for the CDR3: TGTGCCAGCAGCTTATGGGATAGTTCACCCCTCCACTTT.

The chain links TRBV4-2 to TRBJ1-6, with D tentatively TRBD1 (6 bases). Germline-derived CDR1 and CDR2 are LGHNA and YNFKEQ. V dropped 1 base and J dropped 9 bases, with 13 bases sitting between them. CDR3 length equals 15 residues. The CDR3: CASSQAQGKSSPLHF. CDR3 in DNA: TGTGCCAGCAGCCAAGCACAGGGAAAAAGTTCACCCCTCCACTTT.

This clonotype occurred a few times. V usage is TRBV10-3 and J usage is TRBJ2-1; D is possibly TRBD1 or TRBD2 (5 bases each). V was clipped by 2 bases and J by 7 bases, with 9 bases between them. CDR3 size: 13 residues. Germline CDR1 and CDR2: ENHRY and SYGVKD. CDR3 in amino acids: CAISEGTPNEQFF. DNA of the CDR3: TGTGCCATCAGTGAGGGGACCCCGAATGAGCAGTTCTTC.

V and J are TRBV12-3 or TRBV12-4 and TRBJ1-2; TRBD1 agrees at 8 bases. J was trimmed by 4 bases and V by 5 bases; bases with no gene match: 18. The CDR3 is made up of 18 amino acids. This chain's CDR3 is CASSPNWAGGSGGYGYTF. The CDR3 DNA sequence: TGTGCCAGCAGTCCCAATTGGGCAGGGGGCTCCGGTGGCTATGGCTACACCTTC.

This clonotype was recorded at least ten times. The chain couples TRBV7-2 to TRBJ2-7; D perhaps matches TRBD1 (6 bases). This CDR3 comprises 13 residues. V lost 5 bases and J 3 bases, leaving 11 bases between the germline ends. CDR1 and CDR2 (germline): SGHTA, FQGNSA. CDR3 sequence (DNA): TGTGCCAGCAGCGTGACAGGATTCTACGAGCAGTACTTC. It yields the protein CASSVTGFYEQYF.

The CDR3 loop is CASSIARQSYEQYF. In DNA, the CDR3 is TGTGCCAGCAGCATCGCCCGACAATCCTACGAGCAGTACTTC. The genes are TRBV7-2 and TRBJ2-7; D gene uncertain. The ends were cut back, 5 bases at V and 1 base at J, with 12 bases in the middle. In germline, CDR1 is SGHTA, CDR2 FQGNSA. This CDR3 is 14 amino acids long.

This chain connects TRBV4-1 to TRBJ2-7; no clear D gene. CDR1 and CDR2 from the germline V gene are MGHRA and YSYEKL. CDR3 length equals 15 residues. The ends were cut back, 0 bases at V and 2 bases at J, with 11 bases in the middle. The CDR3 bases are TGCGCCAGCAGCCAAGATGTGGCTGTTCCCTACGAGCAGTACTTC. Residues: CASSQDVAVPYEQYF.

Comments on this clonotype: A single base separates this from a much larger clone, so it may be a read error. The final CDR3 position lacks the conserved phenylalanine or tryptophan, pointing to a likely read error. This chain uses TRBV7-2 with TRBJ1-4; D ambiguous. This CDR3 region has 13 residues. The germline CDR1 and CDR2 sequences are SGHTA and FQGNSA. Trimming left V 5 bases short and J 8 bases short, with 12 bases between. CDR3 bases: TGTGCCAGCAGCCCCCGTCTCGCGGAAAAACTGTTTTGT. As protein: CASSPRLAEKLFC.

A few counts support this clonotype. J is TRBJ1-5 and V is TRBV6-5; D may be TRBD1 (6 bases). The CDR3 length is 13 residues. Trimming shortened V by 8 bases and J by 6 bases, and 14 bases separated the two germline ends. Germline V CDR1 and CDR2: MNHEY, SVGAGI. CDR3: CASEGEGAQPQHF. In DNA form, the CDR3 reads TGTGCCAGCGAGGGGGAGGGAGCTCAGCCCCAGCATTTT.

The chain has TRBV12-3 or TRBV12-4 and TRBJ1-1, with 8 bases lining up with TRBD1. The V gene end was trimmed by 7 bases and the J gene end by 1 base; junction bases not matched to a gene: 5. CDR3 size: 14 residues. The CDR3 is CASKPTGGNTEAFF. The CDR3 DNA reads TGTGCCAGCAAGCCAACAGGGGGGAACACTGAAGCTTTCTTT.

This clonotype was recorded once. V and J are TRBV11-1 and TRBJ2-7; no firm D call. CDR1 is SGHAT, CDR2 FQDESV, per germline (reference sequence). CDR3 size: 13 residues. The V end was cut by 3 bases, the J end by 2 bases, with 8 bases between. CDR3 nucleotide sequence: TGTGCCAGCAGCTTCGGGCCACCCTACGAGCAGTACTTC. Amino acids: CASSFGPPYEQYF.

The CDR3 DNA reads as TGCAGTCCGGGCAGGGGCGGCCAAGAGACCCAGTACTTC. It encodes CSPGRGGQETQYF. This rearrangement joins TRBV20-1 to TRBJ2-5; D is perhaps TRBD1 (6 bases). Germline-derived CDR1 and CDR2 are DFQATT and SNEGSKA (reference sequence). This CDR3 spans 13 amino acids. V was pared by 8 bases and J by 1 base, with 14 bases between.